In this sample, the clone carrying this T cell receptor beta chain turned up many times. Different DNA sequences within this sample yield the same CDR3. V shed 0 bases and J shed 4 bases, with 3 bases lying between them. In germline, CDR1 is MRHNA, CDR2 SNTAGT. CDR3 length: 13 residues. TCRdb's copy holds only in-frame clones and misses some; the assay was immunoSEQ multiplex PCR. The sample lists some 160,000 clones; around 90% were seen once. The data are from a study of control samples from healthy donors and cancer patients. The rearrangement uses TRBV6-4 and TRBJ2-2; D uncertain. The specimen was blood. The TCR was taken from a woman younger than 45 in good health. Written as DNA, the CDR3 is TGTGCCAGCAGTGACTCTAGCACCGGGGAGCTGTTTTTT. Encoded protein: CASSDSSTGELFF.